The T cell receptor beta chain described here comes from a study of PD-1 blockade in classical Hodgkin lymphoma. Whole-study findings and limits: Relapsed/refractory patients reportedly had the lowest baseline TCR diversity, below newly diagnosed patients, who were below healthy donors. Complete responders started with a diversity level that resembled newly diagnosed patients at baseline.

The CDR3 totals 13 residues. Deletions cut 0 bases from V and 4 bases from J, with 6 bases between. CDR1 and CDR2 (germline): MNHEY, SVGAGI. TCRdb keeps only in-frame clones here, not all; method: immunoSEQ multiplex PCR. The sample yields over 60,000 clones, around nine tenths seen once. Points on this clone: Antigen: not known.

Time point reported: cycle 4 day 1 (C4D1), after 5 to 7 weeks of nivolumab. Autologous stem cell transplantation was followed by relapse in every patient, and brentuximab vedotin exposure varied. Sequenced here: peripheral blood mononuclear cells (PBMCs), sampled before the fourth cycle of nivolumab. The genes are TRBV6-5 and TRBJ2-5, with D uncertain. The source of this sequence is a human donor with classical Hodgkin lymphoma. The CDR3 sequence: CASSYSKGETQYF. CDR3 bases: TGTGCCAGCAGTTACTCCAAGGGAGAGACCCAGTACTTC.